This is a list of T cell receptor beta chains from one sample in a study of T cell responses to AZD1222 COVID-19 vaccine. The table came from immunoSEQ multiplex PCR; TCRdb's copy has only in-frame clones and leaves some out. The sample lists some 120,000 clones; more than 70% were seen once. The sample was peripheral blood, taken on day 0 of AZD1222 vaccination. The receptors were sampled from an adult in good health. Each CDR3 is given with its conserved first and last residue. D genes are given only for firm matches. Size values are once, few and many counts, or a class for expanded clones, and some rows have none.

clone_size d_call j_call v_call cdr3_nt cdr3_aa
. . TRBJ1-1 TRBV5-1 TGCGCCAGCAGCCCAACCCGGGCCGACACTGAAGCTTTCTTT CASSPTRADTEAFF
. TRBD1 TRBJ1-1 TRBV6-2/TRBV6-3 TGTGCCAGCATTCACTCCTCAGGGGGCACTGAAGCTTTCTTT CASIHSSGGTEAFF
. . TRBJ1-2 TRBV29-1 TGCAGCGCCGCCGTTGCTAACTATGGCTACACCTTC CSAAVANYGYTF
. TRBD1 TRBJ1-2 TRBV9 TGTGCCAGCAGCCCGCGGGACAGGGGAAACTATGGCTACACCTTC CASSPRDRGNYGYTF
. . TRBJ2-3 TRBV28 TGTGCCAGCACCGGTTCGGGAGTAAGTTCAAATACGCAGTATTTT CASTGSGVSSNTQYF
. . TRBJ1-4 TRBV19 TGTGCCAGTAGACCCTCGCCCCATAATGAAAAACTGTTTTTT CASRPSPHNEKLFF
. TRBD1 TRBJ1-4 TRBV19 TGTGCCAGTAGGCAGGGGGCGGCGGGAGATGAAAAACTGTTTTTT CASRQGAAGDEKLFF
. TRBD1 TRBJ2-1 TRBV7-8 TGTGCCAGCAGCTTTGGGACAGCCGGTGAGCAGTTCTTC CASSFGTAGEQFF
. TRBD1 TRBJ1-1 TRBV29-1 TGCAGCGTCCGGTCGGGACAGCACTCTGAAGCTTTCTTT CSVRSGQHSEAFF
once TRBD1 TRBJ2-7 TRBV6-1 TGTGCCAGCAGTGAAGCTTGGGACAGCTACGAGCAGTACTTC CASSEAWDSYEQYF
. TRBD2 TRBJ2-3 TRBV4-1 TGCGCCAGCAGCCGACTAGCGGGGGGCACAGATACGCAGTATTTT CASSRLAGGTDTQYF
. TRBD1 TRBJ2-5 TRBV18 TGTGCCAGCTCTCCCGGGACAGGGGGAGAGACCCAGTACTTC CASSPGTGGETQYF
. TRBD2 TRBJ2-7 TRBV28 TGTGCCAGCAGTTTAGGGACTAGCGGGCACGAGCAGTACTTC CASSLGTSGHEQYF
. . TRBJ1-1 TRBV28 TGTGCCAGCAGTTTCGGGCTCACTGAAGCTTTCTTT CASSFGLTEAFF
. . TRBJ1-2 TRBV27 TGTGCCAGCAGTTTATCGGAGGGTATAGACTACACCTTC CASSLSEGIDYTF
. TRBD1 TRBJ1-4 TRBV7-9 TGTGCCGGTGGTACAGGGGATAACGGTGAAAAACTGTTTTTT CAGGTGDNGEKLFF
. TRBD1 TRBJ2-1 TRBV7-3 TGTGCCAGCAGCTTAAACGGACAGGTCGGGTTGGGGAGCTCCTACAATGAGCAGTTCTTC CASSLNGQVGLGSSYNEQFF
. . TRBJ2-1 TRBV6-4 TGTGCCAGCGGGCCGGGGGCTTGGAATGAGCAGTTCTTC CASGPGAWNEQFF
. TRBD1 TRBJ2-3 TRBV5-1 TGCGCCAGCAGCACGGACAGGGGGCGCGTAGCAGATACGCAGTATTTT CASSTDRGRVADTQYF
. . TRBJ2-5 TRBV12-5 TGTGCTAGTGGGCCTTCTCGCGCGGGGGAGACCCAGTACTTC CASGPSRAGETQYF
. . TRBJ1-5 TRBV5-5 TGTGCCAGCAGCTCTACAGGGAATTTGCAGCCCCAGCATTTT CASSSTGNLQPQHF